A selection of T cell receptor beta chains follows, all from one sample in a study of early T cells in non-severe SARS-CoV-2 infection. TCRdb independently ran MiXCR on the 5' RACE reads; one entry per CDR3 protein. The sample holds about 77,000 distinct CDR3 sequences, more than 9% seen once. Sample: whole blood. Receptor source: an adult who was a healthcare worker with PCR-confirmed SARS-CoV-2 infection or an uninfected control (not recorded which). CDR3s include the opening cysteine and the closing phenylalanine or tryptophan.

TRBV29-1	TRBJ1-2	CSVAEGGQSFF
TRBV4-2	TRBJ1-5	CASSQAAGNQPQHF
TRBV5-1	TRBJ2-6	CASSLRSASSGANVLTF
TRBV5-4	TRBJ2-5	CASSWRQEEQETQYF
TRBV3-1	TRBJ2-4	CASSPWTAGDIQYF
TRBV7-8	TRBJ2-5	CASFRDIQETQYF
TRBV3-1	TRBJ1-2	CASSHRTANYGYTF
TRBV4-1	TRBJ2-1	CASSQEGTGGYNEQFF
TRBV27	TRBJ2-1	CASFPGGPFNEQFF
TRBV7-2	TRBJ2-7	CASSLGLLLVEQYF
TRBV19	TRBJ2-5	CASSNQGRGETQYF
TRBV7-2	TRBJ1-1	CASSTKRGPTEAFF
TRBV11-2	TRBJ1-2	CASSSPPLDRLYGYTF
TRBV9	TRBJ2-3	CASSDRGSSTDTQYF
TRBV6-6	TRBJ1-2	CASIGRDRFYGYTF
TRBV7-6	TRBJ2-5	CASSLQGYQETQYF
TRBV20-1	TRBJ2-5	CSARDTRLHQETQYF
TRBV28	TRBJ2-7	CASSLPGPSYEQYF
TRBV18	TRBJ1-6	CASSPRTAVNSPLHF
TRBV7-7	TRBJ2-5	CASSLRGQGGETQYF
TRBV30	TRBJ1-4	CAWGTTGGSEKLFF
TRBV19	TRBJ1-2	CATNEGIYGYTF
TRBV15	TRBJ2-1	CATRDRGDTYNEQFF
TRBV20-1	TRBJ2-7	CSAMEPQTHESGEQYF
TRBV3-1	TRBJ1-3	CASSQGGSRNTIYF
TRBV7-9	TRBJ1-6	CASSLDRRPLHF
TRBV5-4	TRBJ2-7	CASSAYRSEQYF
TRBV5-1	TRBJ2-1	CASSLSGWPYNEQFF
TRBV20-1	TRBJ2-5	CSAPDRRGRETQYF